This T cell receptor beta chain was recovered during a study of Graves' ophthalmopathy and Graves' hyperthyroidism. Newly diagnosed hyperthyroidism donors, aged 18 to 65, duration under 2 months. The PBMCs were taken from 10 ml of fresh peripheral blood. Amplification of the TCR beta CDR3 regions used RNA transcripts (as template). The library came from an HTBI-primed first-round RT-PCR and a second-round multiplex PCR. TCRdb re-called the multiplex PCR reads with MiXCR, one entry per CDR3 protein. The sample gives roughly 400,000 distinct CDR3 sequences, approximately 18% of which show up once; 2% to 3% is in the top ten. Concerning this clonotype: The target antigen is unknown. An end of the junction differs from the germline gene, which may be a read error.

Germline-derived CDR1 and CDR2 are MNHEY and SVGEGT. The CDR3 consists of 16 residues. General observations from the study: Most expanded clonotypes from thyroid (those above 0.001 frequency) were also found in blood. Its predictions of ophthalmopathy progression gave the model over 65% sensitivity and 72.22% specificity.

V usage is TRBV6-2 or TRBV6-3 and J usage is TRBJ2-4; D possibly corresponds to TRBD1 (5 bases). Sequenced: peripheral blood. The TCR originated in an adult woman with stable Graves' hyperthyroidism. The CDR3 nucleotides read TGTGCCAGCAGTTACCAAGGGGCACCAGCCAAAAACATTAAGTACTTC. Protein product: CASSYQGAPAKNIKYF.